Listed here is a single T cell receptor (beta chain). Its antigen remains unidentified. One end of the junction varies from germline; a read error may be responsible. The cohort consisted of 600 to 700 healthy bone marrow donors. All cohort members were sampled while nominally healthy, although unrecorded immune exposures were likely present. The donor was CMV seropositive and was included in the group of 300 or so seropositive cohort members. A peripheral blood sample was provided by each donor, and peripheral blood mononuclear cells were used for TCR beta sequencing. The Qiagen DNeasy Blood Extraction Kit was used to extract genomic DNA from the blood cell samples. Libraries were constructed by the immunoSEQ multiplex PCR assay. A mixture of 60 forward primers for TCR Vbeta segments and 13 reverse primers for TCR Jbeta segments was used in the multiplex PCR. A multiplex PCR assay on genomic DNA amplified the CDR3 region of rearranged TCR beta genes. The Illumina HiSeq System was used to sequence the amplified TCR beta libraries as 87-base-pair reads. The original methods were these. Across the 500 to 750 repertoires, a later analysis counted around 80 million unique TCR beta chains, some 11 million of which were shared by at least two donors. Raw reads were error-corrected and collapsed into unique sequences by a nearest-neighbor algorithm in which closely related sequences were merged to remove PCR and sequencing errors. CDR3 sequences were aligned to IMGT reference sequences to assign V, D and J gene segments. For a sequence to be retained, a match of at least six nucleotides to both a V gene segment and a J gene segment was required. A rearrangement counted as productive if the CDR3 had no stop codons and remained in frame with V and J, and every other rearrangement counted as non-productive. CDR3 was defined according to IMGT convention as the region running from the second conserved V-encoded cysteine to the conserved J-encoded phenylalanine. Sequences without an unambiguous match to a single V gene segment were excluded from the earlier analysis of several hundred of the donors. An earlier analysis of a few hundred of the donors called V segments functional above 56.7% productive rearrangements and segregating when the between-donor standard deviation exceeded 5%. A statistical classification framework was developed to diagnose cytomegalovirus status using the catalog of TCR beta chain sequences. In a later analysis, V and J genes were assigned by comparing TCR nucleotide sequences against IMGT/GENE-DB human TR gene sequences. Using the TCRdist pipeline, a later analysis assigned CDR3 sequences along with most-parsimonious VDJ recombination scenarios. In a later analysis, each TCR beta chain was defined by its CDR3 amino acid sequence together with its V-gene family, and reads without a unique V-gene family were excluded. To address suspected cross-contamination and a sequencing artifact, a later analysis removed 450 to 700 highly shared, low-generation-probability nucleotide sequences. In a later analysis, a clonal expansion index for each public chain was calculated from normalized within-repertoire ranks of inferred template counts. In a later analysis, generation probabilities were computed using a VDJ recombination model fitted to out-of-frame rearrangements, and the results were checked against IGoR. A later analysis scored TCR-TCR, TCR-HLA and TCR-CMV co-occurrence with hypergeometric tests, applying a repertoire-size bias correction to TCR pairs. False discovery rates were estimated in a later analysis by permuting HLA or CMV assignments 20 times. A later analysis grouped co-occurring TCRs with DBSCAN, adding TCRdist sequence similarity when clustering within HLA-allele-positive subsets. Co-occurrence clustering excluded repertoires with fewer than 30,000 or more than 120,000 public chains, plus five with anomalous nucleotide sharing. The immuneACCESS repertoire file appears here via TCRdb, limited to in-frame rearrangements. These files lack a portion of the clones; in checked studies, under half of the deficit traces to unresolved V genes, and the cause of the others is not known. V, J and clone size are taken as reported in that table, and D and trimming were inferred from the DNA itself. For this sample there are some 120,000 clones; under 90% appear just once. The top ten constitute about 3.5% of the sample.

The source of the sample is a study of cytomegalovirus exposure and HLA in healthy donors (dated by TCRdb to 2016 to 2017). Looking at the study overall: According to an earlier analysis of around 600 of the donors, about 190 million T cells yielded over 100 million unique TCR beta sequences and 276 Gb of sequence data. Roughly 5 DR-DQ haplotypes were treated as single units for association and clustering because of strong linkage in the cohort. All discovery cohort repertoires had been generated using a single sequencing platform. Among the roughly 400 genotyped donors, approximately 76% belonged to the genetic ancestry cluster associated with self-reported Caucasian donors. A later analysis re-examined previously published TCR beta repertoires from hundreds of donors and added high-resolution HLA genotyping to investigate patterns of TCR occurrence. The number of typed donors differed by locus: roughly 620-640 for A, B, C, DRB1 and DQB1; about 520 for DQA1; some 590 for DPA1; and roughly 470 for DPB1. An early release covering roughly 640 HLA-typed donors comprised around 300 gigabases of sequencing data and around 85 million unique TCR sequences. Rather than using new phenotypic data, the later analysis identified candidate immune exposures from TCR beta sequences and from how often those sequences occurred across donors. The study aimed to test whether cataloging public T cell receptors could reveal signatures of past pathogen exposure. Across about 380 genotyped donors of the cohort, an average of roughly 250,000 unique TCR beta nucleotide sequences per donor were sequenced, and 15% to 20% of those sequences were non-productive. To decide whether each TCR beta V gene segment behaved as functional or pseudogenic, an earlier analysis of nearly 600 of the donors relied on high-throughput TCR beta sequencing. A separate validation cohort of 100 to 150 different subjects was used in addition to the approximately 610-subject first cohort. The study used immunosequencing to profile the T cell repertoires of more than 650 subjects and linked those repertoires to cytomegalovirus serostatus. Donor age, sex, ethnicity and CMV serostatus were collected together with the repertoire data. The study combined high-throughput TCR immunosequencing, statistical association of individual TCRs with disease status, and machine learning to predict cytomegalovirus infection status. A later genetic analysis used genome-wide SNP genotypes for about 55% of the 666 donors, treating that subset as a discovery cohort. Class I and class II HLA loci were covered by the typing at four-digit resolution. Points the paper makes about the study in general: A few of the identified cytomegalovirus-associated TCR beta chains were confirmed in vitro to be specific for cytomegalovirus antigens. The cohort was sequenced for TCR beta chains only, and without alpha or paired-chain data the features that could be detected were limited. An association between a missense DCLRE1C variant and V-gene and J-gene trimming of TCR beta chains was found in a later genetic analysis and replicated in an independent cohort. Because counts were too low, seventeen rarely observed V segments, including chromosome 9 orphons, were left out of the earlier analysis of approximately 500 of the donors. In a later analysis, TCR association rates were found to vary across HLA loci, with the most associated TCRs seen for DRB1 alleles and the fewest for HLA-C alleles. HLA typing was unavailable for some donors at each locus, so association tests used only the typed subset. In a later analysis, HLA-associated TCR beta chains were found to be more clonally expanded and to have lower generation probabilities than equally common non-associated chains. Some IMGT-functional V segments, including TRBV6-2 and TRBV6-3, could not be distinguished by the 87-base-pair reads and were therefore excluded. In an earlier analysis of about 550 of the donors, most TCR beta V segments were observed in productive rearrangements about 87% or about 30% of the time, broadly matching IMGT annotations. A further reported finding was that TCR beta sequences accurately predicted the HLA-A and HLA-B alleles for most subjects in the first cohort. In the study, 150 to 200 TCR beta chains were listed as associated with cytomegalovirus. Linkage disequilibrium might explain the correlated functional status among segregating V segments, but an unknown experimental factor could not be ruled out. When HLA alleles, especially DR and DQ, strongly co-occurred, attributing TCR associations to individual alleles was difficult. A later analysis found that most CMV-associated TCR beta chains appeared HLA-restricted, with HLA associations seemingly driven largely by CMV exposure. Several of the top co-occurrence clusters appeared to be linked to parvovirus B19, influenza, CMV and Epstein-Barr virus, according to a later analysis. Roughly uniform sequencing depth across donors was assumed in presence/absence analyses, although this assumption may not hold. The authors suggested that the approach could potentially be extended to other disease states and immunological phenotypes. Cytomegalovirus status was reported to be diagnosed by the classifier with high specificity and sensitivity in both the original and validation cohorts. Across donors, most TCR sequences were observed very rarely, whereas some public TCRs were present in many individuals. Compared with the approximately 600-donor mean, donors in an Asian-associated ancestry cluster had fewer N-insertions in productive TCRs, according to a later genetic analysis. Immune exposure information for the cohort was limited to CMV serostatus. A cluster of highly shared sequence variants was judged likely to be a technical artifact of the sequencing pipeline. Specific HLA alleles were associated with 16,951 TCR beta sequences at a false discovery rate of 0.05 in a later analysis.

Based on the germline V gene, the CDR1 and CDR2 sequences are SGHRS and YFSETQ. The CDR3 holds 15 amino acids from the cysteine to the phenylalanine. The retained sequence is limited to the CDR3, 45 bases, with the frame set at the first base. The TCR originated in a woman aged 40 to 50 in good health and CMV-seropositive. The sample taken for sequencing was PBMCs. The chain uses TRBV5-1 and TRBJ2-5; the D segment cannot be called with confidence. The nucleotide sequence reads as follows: TGTGCCAGCAGCTTGGATGGGCTTTTTCAAGAGACCCAGTACTTC. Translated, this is CASSLDGLFQETQYF. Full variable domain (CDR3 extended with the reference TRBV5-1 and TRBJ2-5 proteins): KAGVTQTPRYLIKTRGQQVTLSCSPISGHRSVSWYQQTPGQGLQFLFEYFSETQRNKGNFPGRFSGRQFSNSRSEMNVSTLELGDSALYLCASSLDGLFQETQYFGPGTRLLVL.